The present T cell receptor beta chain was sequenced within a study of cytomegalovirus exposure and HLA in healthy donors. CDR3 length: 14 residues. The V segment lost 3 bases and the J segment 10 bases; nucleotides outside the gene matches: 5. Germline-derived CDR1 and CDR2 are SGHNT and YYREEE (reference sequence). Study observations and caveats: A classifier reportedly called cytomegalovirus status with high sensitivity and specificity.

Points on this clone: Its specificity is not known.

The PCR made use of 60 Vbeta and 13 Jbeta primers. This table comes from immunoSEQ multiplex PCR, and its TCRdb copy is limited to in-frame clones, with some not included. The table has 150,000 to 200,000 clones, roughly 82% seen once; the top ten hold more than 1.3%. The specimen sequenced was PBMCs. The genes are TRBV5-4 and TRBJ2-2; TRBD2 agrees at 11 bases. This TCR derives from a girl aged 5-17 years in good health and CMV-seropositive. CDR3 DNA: TGTGCCAGCAGCTCCACTAGCGGGAGTCAGGAGCTGTTTTTT. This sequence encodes CASSSTSGSQELFF. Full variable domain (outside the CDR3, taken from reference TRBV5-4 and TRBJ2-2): ETGVTQSPTHLIKTRGQQVTLRCSSQSGHNTVSWYQQALGQGPQFIFQYYREEENGRGNFPPRFSGLQFPNYSSELNVNALELDDSALYLCASSSTSGSQELFFGEGSRLTVL.